Listed below are T cell receptor beta chains from one sample, sequenced in a study of CXCR3-negative and CXCR3-positive naive CD8 T cells. TCRdb reworked the 5' RACE reads into one entry per CDR3 protein, no DNA. Recorded for this sample: some 56,000 distinct CDR3 sequences. Specimen: memory CD8+ T cells from blood. The receptor set was obtained from a human donor in good health. Some clones in this sample may be carry-over from other donors' samples. The CDR3 runs from the conserved cysteine through the conserved F or W.

V gene	J gene	CDR3 protein
TRBV29-1	TRBJ2-3	CSVTSGAALADTQYF
TRBV6-4	TRBJ1-5	CAIKGSADYNQPQHF
TRBV7-9	TRBJ2-7	CASSSDGAAYEQYF
TRBV15	TRBJ2-7	CATSRDGSPSGAYEQYF
TRBV6-5	TRBJ2-3	CASSGGPGGDTQYF
TRBV2	TRBJ2-7	CASSEALQGSYEQYF
TRBV28	TRBJ2-2	CASRRGDGELFF
TRBV11-2	TRBJ1-1	CASSLEEGAPITEAFF
TRBV12-3/TRBV12-4	TRBJ2-2	CASRWTGAGELFF
TRBV4-1	TRBJ2-1	CASSQDRNDNEQFF
TRBV9	TRBJ2-1	CASSGGLAGDEQFF
TRBV15	TRBJ2-3	CATSREMTSYSTDTQYF
TRBV7-2	TRBJ2-7	CASSGNRDSSYEQYF
TRBV19	TRBJ2-2	CASRIQGYTGELFF
TRBV3-1	TRBJ2-7	CASSRPGQTYEQYF
TRBV6-2/TRBV6-3	TRBJ2-5	CASTRGSETQYF
TRBV29-1	TRBJ2-3	CSVEDRGRVRDTQYF
TRBV6-1	TRBJ2-2	CASGGLNSGTGELFF
TRBV5-5	TRBJ2-7	CASGLGQESAYEQYF
TRBV7-9	TRBJ1-2	CASSPPGSYGYTF
TRBV12-3/TRBV12-4	TRBJ2-2	CASSLPAGTGYIHGELFF
TRBV7-8	TRBJ2-5	CASSLVAGVGQETQYF
TRBV7-2	TRBJ2-3	CASSPLAGGLDTQYF
TRBV7-6	TRBJ2-3	CASSQAGGPPPDTQYF
TRBV29-1	TRBJ1-2	CSVETDNYGYTF
TRBV5-1	TRBJ1-3	CASSRDAATGGNTIYF
TRBV13	TRBJ2-1	CASSYKGDSPLRNEQFF
TRBV20-1	TRBJ2-2	CSAPTGYTGELFF
TRBV6-2/TRBV6-3	TRBJ2-1	CASSYAGTYNEHFF
TRBV6-2/TRBV6-3	TRBJ2-1	CASMGGLSIYNEQFF
TRBV7-2	TRBJ2-7	CATGTAVYEQYF
TRBV5-1	TRBJ2-7	CASSGRGEKSYEQYF
TRBV20-1	TRBJ2-1	CSARGANSYNEQFF
TRBV6-2/TRBV6-3	TRBJ2-7	CASTLAEGGYEQYF
TRBV12-3/TRBV12-4	TRBJ2-1	CASSLGNEQFF
TRBV10-3	TRBJ2-1	CAISGGGAHYNEQFF
TRBV7-2	TRBJ2-7	CASKLNGWTGEGEQYF
TRBV29-1	TRBJ1-2	CSVVTGDGYTF
TRBV7-2	TRBJ2-7	CASSHLAGGSYEQYF
TRBV7-6	TRBJ2-2	CASSLVPQNTGELFF
TRBV29-1	TRBJ2-1	CSVETGTKTYNEQFF
TRBV28	TRBJ2-3	CASSGQPTDTQYF
TRBV20-1	TRBJ2-4	CSARDLGWRLAKNIQYF
TRBV4-3	TRBJ2-1	CASSQDSGTYNEQFF
TRBV7-9	TRBJ2-5	CASSTSGGARETQYF
TRBV7-8	TRBJ1-2	CASSSTGGYRGYTF
TRBV9	TRBJ2-7	CASSGDRAYEQYF
TRBV4-3	TRBJ2-1	CASSQTSSSYNEQFF
TRBV10-1	TRBJ2-1	CASSESTGQGYNEQFF
TRBV6-2/TRBV6-3	TRBJ2-1	CASKVGQGPSPYNEQFF
TRBV12-3/TRBV12-4	TRBJ2-7	CASSGRAGGHEQYF
TRBV7-3	TRBJ2-1	CASSPPHRPRDEQFF
TRBV7-9	TRBJ2-3	CASRRQSNTDTQYF
TRBV4-1	TRBJ2-3	CASSQNGRGSTDTQYF
TRBV7-9	TRBJ1-1	CASSSRGPEQNTEAFF
TRBV7-9	TRBJ2-1	CASSASGRDNEQFF
TRBV6-1	TRBJ2-1	CASSEWAGSHEQFF
TRBV7-6	TRBJ2-2	CASSLLYTGELFF
TRBV29-1	TRBJ2-1	CSVDVPNSYNEQFF